Here is one T cell receptor (beta chain) with its context. The antigen is not known. There was relapse after autologous stem cell transplantation in every patient, and there was variation in brentuximab vedotin exposure. Here immunoSEQ multiplex PCR was the method, and the copy in TCRdb shows in-frame clones only, minus some. This table has about 76,000 clones, approximately 88% appearing once. This CDR3 has 14 amino acids. V lost 5 bases and J 3 bases, leaving 11 bases between the germline ends. Germline V gene sequence: CDR1 MNHEY, CDR2 SVGAGI. The source of the sample is a study of PD-1 blockade in classical Hodgkin lymphoma. Across the study: Nivolumab was given intravenously to patients at 3 mg/kg every 2 weeks. General study results and limits: Baseline TCR diversity was reportedly lower in newly diagnosed patients than healthy donors. The authors excluded patients who started nivolumab under 1 year after ASCT. Compared with baseline, CD4+ but not CD8+ TCR diversity had risen significantly by C4D1.

J is TRBJ1-5 and V is TRBV6-5; the D is unclear. This TCR was sampled from a human donor with classical Hodgkin lymphoma. This specimen consisted of peripheral blood mononuclear cells (PBMCs), obtained at baseline. The CDR3, as DNA: TGTGCCAGCAGTCACGACCCGGACAATCAGCCCCAGCATTTT. This encodes CASSHDPDNQPQHF.